This TCR beta chain was sequenced in a study of blood T cell repertoires in COVID-19. Study background: Some COVID-19 samples were acute and others convalescent; all came from the United States, Italy and Spain. PBMCs, B-cell-depleted T cells, or T cells were the source of the cDNA or gDNA that made up the material.

Repertoires were generated with immunoSEQ multiplex PCR, while TCRdb's copy carries only in-frame clones and drops some. The profile shows some 150,000 clones, 87% of them singletons. The germline V gene encodes CDR1 SQVTM and CDR2 ANQGSEA. Losses at the gene ends were 0 bases for V and 7 bases for J; bases not matched to a gene: 7. There are 16 residues in the CDR3. The sequenced sample consisted of peripheral blood. The receptor comes from a woman in her forties or fifties with acute or convalescent COVID-19. The V call is TRBV29-1, the J call TRBJ2-1; TRBD2 matches 12 bases. The CDR3 DNA reads TGCAGCGTTGAAGATAGACTAGCGGGAGTATCAAATGAGCAGTTCTTC. This encodes CSVEDRLAGVSNEQFF.